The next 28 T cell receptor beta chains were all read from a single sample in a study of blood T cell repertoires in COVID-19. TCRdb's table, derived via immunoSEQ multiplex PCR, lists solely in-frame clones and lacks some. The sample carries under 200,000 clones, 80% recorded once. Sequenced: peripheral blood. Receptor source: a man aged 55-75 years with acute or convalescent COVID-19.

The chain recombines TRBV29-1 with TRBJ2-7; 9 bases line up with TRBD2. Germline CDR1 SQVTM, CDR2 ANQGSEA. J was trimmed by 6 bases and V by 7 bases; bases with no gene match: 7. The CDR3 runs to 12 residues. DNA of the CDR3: TGCAGCGCGATAGCGGGAGCCGTCGAGCAGTACTTC. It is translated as CSAIAGAVEQYF.

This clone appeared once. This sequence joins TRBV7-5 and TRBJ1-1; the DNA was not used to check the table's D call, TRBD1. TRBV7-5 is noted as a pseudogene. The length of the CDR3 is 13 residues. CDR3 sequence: CACRRTENTEAFF. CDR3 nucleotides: TGTGCCTGTAGGAGGACAGAGAACACTGAAGCTTTCTTT.

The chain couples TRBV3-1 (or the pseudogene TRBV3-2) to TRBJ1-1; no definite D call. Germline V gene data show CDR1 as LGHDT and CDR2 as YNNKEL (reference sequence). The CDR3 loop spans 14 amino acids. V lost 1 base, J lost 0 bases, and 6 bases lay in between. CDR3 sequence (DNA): TGTGCCAGCAGCCAAGTTCCTATGAACACTGAAGCTTTCTTT. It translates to CASSQVPMNTEAFF.

This CDR3 is CASSLGRYGETQYF. CDR3 in DNA: TGTGCCAGCAGCTTGGGGCGGTACGGGGAGACCCAGTACTTC. This chain uses TRBV5-4 with TRBJ2-5; D is ambiguous. The CDR3 has 14 residues. The V end was cut by 0 bases, the J end by 5 bases, with 11 bases between. The V gene's germline CDR1 is SGHNT and CDR2 YYREEE (reference sequence).

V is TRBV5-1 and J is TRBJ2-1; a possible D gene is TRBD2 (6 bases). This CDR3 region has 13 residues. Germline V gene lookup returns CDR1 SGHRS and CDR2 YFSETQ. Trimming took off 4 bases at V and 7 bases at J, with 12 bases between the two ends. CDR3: CASSERLGNEQFF. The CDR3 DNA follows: TGCGCCAGCAGCGAAAGACTAGGAAATGAGCAGTTCTTC. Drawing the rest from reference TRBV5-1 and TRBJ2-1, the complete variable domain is KAGVTQTPRYLIKTRGQQVTLSCSPISGHRSVSWYQQTPGQGLQFLFEYFSETQRNKGNFPGRFSGRQFSNSRSEMNVSTLELGDSALYLCASSERLGNEQFFGPGTRLTVL.

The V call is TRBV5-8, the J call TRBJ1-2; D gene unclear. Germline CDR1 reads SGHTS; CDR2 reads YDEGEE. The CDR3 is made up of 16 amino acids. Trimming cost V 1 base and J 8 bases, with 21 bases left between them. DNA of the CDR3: TGTGCCAGCAGCTTGCAGACCGTCGTTCGGAGTAGAGGCTACACCTTC. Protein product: CASSLQTVVRSRGYTF.

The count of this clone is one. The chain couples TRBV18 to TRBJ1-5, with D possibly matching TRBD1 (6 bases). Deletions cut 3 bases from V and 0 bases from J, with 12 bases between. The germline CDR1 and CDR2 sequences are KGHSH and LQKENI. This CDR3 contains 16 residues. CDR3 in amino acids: CASSPAQGLSNQPQHF. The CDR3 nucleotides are TGTGCCAGCTCACCTGCTCAGGGGCTTAGCAATCAGCCCCAGCATTTT.

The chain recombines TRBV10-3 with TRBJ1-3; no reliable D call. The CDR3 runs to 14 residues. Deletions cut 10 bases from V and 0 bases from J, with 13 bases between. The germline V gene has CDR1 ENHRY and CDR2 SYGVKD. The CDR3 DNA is TGTGCCACCACAGACACTAGCTCTGGAAACACCATATATTTT. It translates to CATTDTSSGNTIYF.

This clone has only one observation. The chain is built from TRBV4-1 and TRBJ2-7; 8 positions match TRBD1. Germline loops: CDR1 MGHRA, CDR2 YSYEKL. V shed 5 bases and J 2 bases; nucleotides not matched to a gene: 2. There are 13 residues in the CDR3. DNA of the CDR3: TGCGCCAGCAGCTACAGGGGGACCTACGAGCAGTACTTC. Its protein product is CASSYRGTYEQYF.

The CDR3: CASSLAGGPRTDTQYF. As DNA, the CDR3 is TGTGCCAGCAGCTTAGCAGGGGGTCCCCGCACAGATACGCAGTATTTT. The chain has TRBV7-2 and TRBJ2-3; possible D gene TRBD1, 6 bases. The CDR3 totals 16 residues. CDR1 is SGHTA, CDR2 FQGNSA, per germline. Trimming took off 0 bases at V and 1 base at J, with 11 bases between the two ends.

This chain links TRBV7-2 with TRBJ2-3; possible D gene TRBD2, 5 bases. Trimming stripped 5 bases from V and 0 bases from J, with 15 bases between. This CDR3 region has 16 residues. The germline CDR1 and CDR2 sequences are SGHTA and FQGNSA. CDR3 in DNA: TGTGCCAGCAGCCTAGGAGGCACAACTAGCACAGATACGCAGTATTTT. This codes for CASSLGGTTSTDTQYF.

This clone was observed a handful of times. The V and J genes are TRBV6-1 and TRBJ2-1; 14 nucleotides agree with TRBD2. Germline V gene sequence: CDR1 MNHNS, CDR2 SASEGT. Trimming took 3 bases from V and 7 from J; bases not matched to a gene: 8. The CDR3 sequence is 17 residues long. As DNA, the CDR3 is TGTGCCAGCAGTGACGCCAGACTAGCGGGAGGGCCGAATGAGCAGTTCTTC. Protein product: CASSDARLAGGPNEQFF.

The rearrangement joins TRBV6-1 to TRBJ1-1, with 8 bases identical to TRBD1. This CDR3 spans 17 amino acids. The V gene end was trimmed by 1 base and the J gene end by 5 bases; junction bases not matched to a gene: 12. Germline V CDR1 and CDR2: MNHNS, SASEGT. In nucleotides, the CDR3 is TGTGCCAGCAGTGAAGGGAGGACAGGGTGGCCGTCGACTGAAGCTTTCTTT. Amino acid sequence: CASSEGRTGWPSTEAFF.

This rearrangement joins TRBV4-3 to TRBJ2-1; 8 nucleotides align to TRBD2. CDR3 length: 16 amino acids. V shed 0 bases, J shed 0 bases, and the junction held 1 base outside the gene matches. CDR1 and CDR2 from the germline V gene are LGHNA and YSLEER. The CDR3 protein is CASSQDAGGSYNEQFF. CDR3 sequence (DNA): TGCGCCAGCAGCCAAGACGCGGGGGGCTCCTACAATGAGCAGTTCTTC.

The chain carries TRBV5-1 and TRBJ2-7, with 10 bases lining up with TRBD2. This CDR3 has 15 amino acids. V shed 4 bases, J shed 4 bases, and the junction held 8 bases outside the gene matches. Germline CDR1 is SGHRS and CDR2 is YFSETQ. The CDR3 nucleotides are TGCGCCAGCAGCCGTTCCGGGACTAGCGCTTACGAGCAGTACTTC. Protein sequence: CASSRSGTSAYEQYF. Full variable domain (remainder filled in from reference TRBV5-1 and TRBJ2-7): KAGVTQTPRYLIKTRGQQVTLSCSPISGHRSVSWYQQTPGQGLQFLFEYFSETQRNKGNFPGRFSGRQFSNSRSEMNVSTLELGDSALYLCASSRSGTSAYEQYFGPGTRLTVT.

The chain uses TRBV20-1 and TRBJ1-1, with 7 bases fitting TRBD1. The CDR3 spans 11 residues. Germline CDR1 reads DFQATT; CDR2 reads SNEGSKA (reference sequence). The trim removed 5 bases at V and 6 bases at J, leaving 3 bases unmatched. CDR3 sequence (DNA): TGCAGTGCTCCTCAGGGGGCTGAAGCTTTCTTT. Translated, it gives CSAPQGAEAFF.

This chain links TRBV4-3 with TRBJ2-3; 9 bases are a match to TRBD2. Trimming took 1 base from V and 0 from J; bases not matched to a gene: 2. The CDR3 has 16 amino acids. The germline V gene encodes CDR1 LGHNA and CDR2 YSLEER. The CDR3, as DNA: TGCGCCAGCAGCCAAGGGACTAGCGTAAGCACAGATACGCAGTATTTT. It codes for CASSQGTSVSTDTQYF.

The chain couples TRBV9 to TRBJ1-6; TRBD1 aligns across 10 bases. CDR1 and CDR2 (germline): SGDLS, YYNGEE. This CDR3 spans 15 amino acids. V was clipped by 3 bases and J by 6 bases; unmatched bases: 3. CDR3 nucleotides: TGTGCCAGCAGCGATCGGGACAGGGGTAATTCACCCCTCCACTTT. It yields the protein CASSDRDRGNSPLHF.

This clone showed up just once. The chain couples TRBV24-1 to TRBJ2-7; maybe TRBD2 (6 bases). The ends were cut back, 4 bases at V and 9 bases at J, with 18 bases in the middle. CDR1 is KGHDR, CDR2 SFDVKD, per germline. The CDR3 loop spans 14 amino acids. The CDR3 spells CATSDSLGTRGQYF. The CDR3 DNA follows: TGTGCCACCAGTGACTCCCTGGGGACTCGCGGGCAGTACTTC.

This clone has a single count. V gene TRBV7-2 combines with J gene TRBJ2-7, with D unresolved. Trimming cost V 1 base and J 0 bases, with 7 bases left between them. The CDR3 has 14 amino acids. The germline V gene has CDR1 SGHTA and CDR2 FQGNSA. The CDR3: CASSLVAPSYEQYF. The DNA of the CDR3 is TGTGCCAGCAGCTTAGTGGCACCCTCCTACGAGCAGTACTTC.

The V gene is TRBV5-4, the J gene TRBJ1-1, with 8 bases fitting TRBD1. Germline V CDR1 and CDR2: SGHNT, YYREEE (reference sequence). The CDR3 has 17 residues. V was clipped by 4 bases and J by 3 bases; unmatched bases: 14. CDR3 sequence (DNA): TGTGCCAGCAGCCAGCCGGGACAGGTAAATCGGGACACTGAAGCTTTCTTT. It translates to CASSQPGQVNRDTEAFF.

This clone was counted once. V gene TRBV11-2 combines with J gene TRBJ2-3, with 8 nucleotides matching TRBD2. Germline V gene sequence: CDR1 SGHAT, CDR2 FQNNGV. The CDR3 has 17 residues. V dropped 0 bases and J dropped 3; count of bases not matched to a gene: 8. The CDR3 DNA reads TGTGCCAGCAGCTTAGATCAAAAGCGGGGGAGGACAGATACGCAGTATTTT. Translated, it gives CASSLDQKRGRTDTQYF.

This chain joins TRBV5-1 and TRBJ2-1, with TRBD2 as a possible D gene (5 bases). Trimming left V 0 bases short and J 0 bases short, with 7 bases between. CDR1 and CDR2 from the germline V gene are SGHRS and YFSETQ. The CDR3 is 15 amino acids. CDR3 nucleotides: TGCGCCAGCAGCTTGGCGAGCGGCTCCTACAATGAGCAGTTCTTC. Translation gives CASSLASGSYNEQFF.

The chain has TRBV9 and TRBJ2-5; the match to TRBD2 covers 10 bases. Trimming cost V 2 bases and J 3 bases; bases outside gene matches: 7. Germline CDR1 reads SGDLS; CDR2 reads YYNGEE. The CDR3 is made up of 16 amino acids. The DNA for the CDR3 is TGTGCCAGCAGCGTCCTACCCCTAGCGGGGGAAGAGACCCAGTACTTC. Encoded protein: CASSVLPLAGEETQYF.

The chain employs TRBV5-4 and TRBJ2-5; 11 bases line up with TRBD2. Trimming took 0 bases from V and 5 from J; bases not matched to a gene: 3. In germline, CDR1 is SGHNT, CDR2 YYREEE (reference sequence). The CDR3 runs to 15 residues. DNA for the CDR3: TGTGCCAGCAGCTTGGTAGCGGGGGGGCCTGAGACCCAGTACTTC. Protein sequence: CASSLVAGGPETQYF.

CDR3 amino acids: CASSQADRNLNTEAFF. Here the CDR3 DNA reads TGCGCCAGCAGCCAAGCGGACAGGAACTTGAACACTGAAGCTTTCTTT. The chain recombines TRBV4-3 with TRBJ1-1; 7 positions match TRBD1. From germline, CDR1 is LGHNA and CDR2 YSLEER. V shed 1 base and J 0 bases; nucleotides not matched to a gene: 5. The CDR3 is 16 residues long.

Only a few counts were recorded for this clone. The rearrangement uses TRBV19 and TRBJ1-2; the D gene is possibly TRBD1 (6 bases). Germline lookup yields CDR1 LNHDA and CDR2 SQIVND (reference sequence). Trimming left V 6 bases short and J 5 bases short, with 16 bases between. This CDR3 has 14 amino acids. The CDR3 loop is CASRFARGAYGYTF. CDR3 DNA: TGTGCCAGTAGGTTTGCGCGGGGGGCGTATGGCTACACCTTC.

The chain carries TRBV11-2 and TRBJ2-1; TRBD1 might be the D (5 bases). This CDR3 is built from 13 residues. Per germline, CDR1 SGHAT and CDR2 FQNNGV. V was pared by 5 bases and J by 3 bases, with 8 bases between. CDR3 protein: CASSPDNYNEQFF. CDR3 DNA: TGTGCCAGCAGCCCGGACAACTACAATGAGCAGTTCTTC.